This entry is about one T cell receptor beta chain. Its antigen remains unidentified. Base qualities are not provided; no much larger clone lies one nucleotide away. TCR CDR3 regions were amplified from genomic DNA by multiplex PCR using the deep immunoSEQ assay. Extracted genomic DNA from each cell subset was spread evenly across all wells of several immunoSEQ 96-well plates, with each plate serving as a replicate. For sorted subsets, about 200 ng genomic DNA, equal to about 30,000 T cell genomes, was loaded into each replicate PCR. Purified libraries were measured with a Qubit 3.0 fluorometer, size-checked on a Bioanalyzer 2100, and measured again with the KAPA Library Quantification kit. Every immunoSEQ 96-well plate was sequenced on a dedicated single-read 150-cycle Illumina NextSeq 550 flow cell. The authors processed their data as follows. The immunoSEQ output contained only junctional sequences without quality scores, so filtering could not match that applied to full-length reads. To assign V/J genes and CDR3, sequences were annotated against IMGT germline references using PyIR, a Python wrapper for IgBLAST v1.9. Reads with weak V/J assignments (E-value above 1e-6), missing CDR3, stop codons, out-of-frame junctions, or ambiguous translated residues were removed. A V3J clonotype was defined by an identical inferred V gene, J gene, and CDR3 amino acid sequence. To compute the percentage overlap between repertoires, the number of shared unique clonotypes was divided by the size of the smaller repertoire. Three approaches were used to assess repertoire richness: RTK rarefaction, the Chao1 estimator, and Recon v2.1 estimates of unobserved clonotypes. OLGA was used to compute generation probabilities for all TCRbeta clonotypes that the gDNA method yielded from several donors. The clones in this table, taken by TCRdb from immuneACCESS, are in-frame only. Not every clone is retained; where verified, under half of the shortfall comes from an unresolved V gene, and the cause of the rest is unknown. V, J and clone size reflect that table, while D and trimming were determined from the DNA. Here the sample has 2,500,000 or so clones; more than 90% occur a single time. The ten most abundant clones make up over 0.12% of the sample.

The data were taken from a study of shared clonotypes between healthy human individuals (dated by TCRdb to 2019 to 2021). The study in broad terms: The cohort included a few men and a couple of women between 18 and 49 years of age. For each donor, CD4 naive and CD4 memory were each run on three plates, CD8 naive on two plates, and CD8 memory on one plate. To estimate repertoire size and how much clonotypes are shared between individuals, the study performed deep sequencing of blood TCR repertoires from about five healthy adults. Different laboratories and diverse techniques were used to prepare libraries and sequence TCR repertoires, to increase sequencing depth and limit assay-specific biases. Each donor's leukapheresis produced roughly between about 0.8 and 8.9 billion PBMCs. Points the paper makes about the study in general: When several donors were compared, the shared fraction of clonotypes was roughly 5% for naive CD4, approximately 3.3% for naive CD8, 2% to 2.5% for memory CD4, and 0.4% for memory CD8. Sampling was restricted to blood, and TCR repertoires in tissues likely differ from the TCR repertoires found in blood. Naive subsets generally had larger estimated clonotype richness than memory subsets did. Pairwise subsampling indicated that sequencing depth was expected to affect the degree of clonotype sharing among donors. The genetic and exposure-history diversity represented was limited by the small number of donors. Compared with non-shared clonotypes, the clonotypes found in all four sorted-subset donors had higher generation probabilities. Incomplete sequencing was indicated by rarefaction of sorted-subset datasets, despite the large sequencing depth.

From V the trimming removes 4 bases and from J it removes 5 bases, while the gene matches leave 4 bases of the junction unaccounted for. CDR1 and CDR2 were assigned from the germline V gene as SGHDT and YYEEEE. The CDR3, cysteine through phenylalanine, is 15 amino acids long. The DNA shown is the 45-base CDR3, in frame from base 1. Donors were healthy HIV-negative adults with no recently reported acute infections or vaccinations. Every donor was a Caucasian adult residing in Nashville, Tennessee, USA. Magnetic negative selection was used to enrich CD4+ T cells, after which naive cells were positively selected on CD45RA and the negative fraction became the memory subset. Blood was obtained by leukapheresis, after which PBMCs were separated by Ficoll-Histopaque density gradient centrifugation and cryopreserved in liquid nitrogen vapor phase. Analytical flow cytometry was used to check the purity and quantity of each magnetically sorted T cell population. From each sorted fraction, genomic DNA was isolated and quantified by UV absorbance on a Nanodrop 2000c.

The sample consisted of naive CD4+ T cells sorted from blood. The intended sense of this specimen's cell subset or site label: CD45RA+ positively selected. Recombination joined TRBV5-6 with TRBJ1-6, with 9 bases aligning to TRBD1. The TCR comes from a man aged 18-30 years in good health. The nucleotide sequence is given as TGTGCCAGCAGCCCCTGGGACAGGGATAATTCACCCCTCCACTTT. This gives the protein CASSPWDRDNSPLHF.